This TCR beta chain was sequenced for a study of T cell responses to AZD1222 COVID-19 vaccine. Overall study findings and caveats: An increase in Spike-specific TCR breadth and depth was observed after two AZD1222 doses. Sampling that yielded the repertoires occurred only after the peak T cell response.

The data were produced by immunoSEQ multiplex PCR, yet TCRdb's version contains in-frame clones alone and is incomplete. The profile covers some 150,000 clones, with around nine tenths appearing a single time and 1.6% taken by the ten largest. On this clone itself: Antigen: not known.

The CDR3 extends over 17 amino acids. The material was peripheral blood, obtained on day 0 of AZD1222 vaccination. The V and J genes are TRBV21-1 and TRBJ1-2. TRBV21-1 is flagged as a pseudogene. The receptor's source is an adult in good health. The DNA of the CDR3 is TGTGCCAGCAGCAAACCACCTCGTCCGGGGTGCGGCTATGGCTACACCTTC. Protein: CASSKPPRPGCGYGYTF.